The 23 T cell receptor beta chains below come from one sample, sequenced in a study of T cells after posttransplantation cyclophosphamide. The data were produced by immunoSEQ multiplex PCR, yet TCRdb's version contains in-frame clones alone and is incomplete. The table has over 20,000 clones, about nine tenths seen once. Treatment was busulfan-fludarabine conditioning, a marrow graft, and cyclophosphamide on days +3 and +4. This material consisted of PBMCs, taken after allogeneic stem cell transplant with posttransplant cyclophosphamide. The source of these receptors is a female patient under 45 who received an allogeneic stem cell transplant from an unrelated donor, was CMV-positive, and had no GVHD. Some T cells may be the graft donor's.

The rearrangement joins TRBV6-5 to TRBJ1-1, with D perhaps TRBD1 (6 bases). This CDR3 is built from 12 residues. Germline values: CDR1 MNHEY, CDR2 SVGAGI. V dropped 6 bases and J dropped 2 bases, with 7 bases sitting between them. The CDR3 bases are TGTGCCAGCAGGACAGGTAACACTGAAGCTTTCTTT. This sequence encodes CASRTGNTEAFF.

This sequence joins TRBV30 and TRBJ2-7; perhaps TRBD1 as D (6 bases). The V gene's germline CDR1 is GTSNPN and CDR2 SVGIG (reference sequence). Trimming removed 0 bases at V and 3 bases at J, with 15 bases between. The CDR3 consists of 15 residues. Here the CDR3 reads CAWSVPVQGLYEQYF. In DNA, the CDR3 is TGTGCCTGGAGTGTACCGGTACAGGGTCTCTACGAGCAGTACTTC.

The V and J genes are TRBV4-1 and TRBJ2-3, with 7 positions matching TRBD1. Germline CDR1 reads MGHRA; CDR2 reads YSYEKL. Trimming removed 5 bases from V and 0 bases from J; junction bases left unmatched: 14. The CDR3 spans 18 residues. The DNA of the CDR3 is TGCGCCAGCAGCGCGCCCGGGACAGAGTTCTGGAGCACAGATACGCAGTATTTT. Its protein product is CASSAPGTEFWSTDTQYF.

The chain joins TRBV5-4 to TRBJ1-4; 7 bases are a match to TRBD1. With V trimmed by 1 base and J by 2 bases, 2 bases remained unmatched. Germline loops: CDR1 SGHNT, CDR2 YYREEE (reference sequence). This CDR3 contains 15 residues. CDR3 sequence reads: CASSLQTGTNEKLFF. The DNA of the CDR3 is TGTGCCAGCAGCTTGCAGACAGGGACTAATGAAAAACTGTTTTTT. Supplemented by reference TRBV5-4 and TRBJ1-4, the full variable domain reads ETGVTQSPTHLIKTRGQQVTLRCSSQSGHNTVSWYQQALGQGPQFIFQYYREEENGRGNFPPRFSGLQFPNYSSELNVNALELDDSALYLCASSLQTGTNEKLFFGSGTQLSVL.

V and J are TRBV6-1 and TRBJ2-7; 7 bases fit TRBD2. The CDR3 has 15 residues. CDR1 MNHNS and CDR2 SASEGT come from the germline V gene. J was trimmed by 2 bases and V by 6 bases; bases with no gene match: 10. CDR3 region: CASSPMGGTTYEQYF. CDR3 coding DNA: TGTGCCAGCAGCCCCATGGGAGGGACTACCTACGAGCAGTACTTC.

This chain uses TRBV7-9 with TRBJ2-2; no definite D call. The CDR3 contains 13 residues. Germline V gene lookup returns CDR1 SEHNR and CDR2 FQNEAQ (reference sequence). The V and J ends lost 8 bases and 0 bases respectively, with 7 bases between them. In nucleotides, the CDR3 is TGTGCCAGCGGCAGATCGAACACCGGGGAGCTGTTTTTT. Its protein is CASGRSNTGELFF.

The rearrangement joins TRBV11-3 to TRBJ1-5; 7 nucleotides match TRBD1. The germline V gene encodes CDR1 SGHNT and CDR2 YENEEA. The CDR3 is made up of 16 amino acids. Germline trimming cut 0 bases from V and 6 bases from J; bases unmatched to any gene: 8. The CDR3 DNA is TGTGCCAGCAGCTTAGAAGAATTTAGACAGGGTCAGCCCCAGCATTTT. Its protein is CASSLEEFRQGQPQHF.

This chain's CDR3 is CASSFGRVNWQETQYF. CDR3 coding DNA: TGTGCCAGCAGTTTTGGGCGAGTCAACTGGCAAGAGACCCAGTACTTC. The V call is TRBV28, the J call TRBJ2-5; D call uncertain. CDR1 and CDR2 (germline): MDHEN, SYDVKM. The CDR3 is 16 amino acids. V shed 3 bases and J shed 2 bases, with 16 bases lying between them. Using reference TRBV28 and TRBJ2-5 for the parts outside the CDR3, the full variable domain is DVKVTQSSRYLVKRTGEKVFLECVQDMDHENMFWYRQDPGLGLRLIYFSYDVKMKEKGDIPEGYSVSREKKERFSLILESASTNQTSMYLCASSFGRVNWQETQYFGPGTRLLVL.

About this clone itself: The junction shows a germline mismatch at one end, possibly a read error. Other DNA sequences in this specimen translate into the identical CDR3. This rearrangement joins TRBV28 to TRBJ1-1, with D possibly TRBD1 on 6 matching bases. Germline V gene lookup returns CDR1 MDHEN and CDR2 SYDVKM. The CDR3 contains 14 residues. CDR3 nucleotide sequence: TGCGCCAGCAGTCCCGGGACACCGAGCGCTGAAGCTTTCTTT. As protein: CASSPGTPSAEAFF.

The chain employs TRBV11-3 and TRBJ2-5, with 8 bases that match TRBD1. Germline CDR1 SGHNT, CDR2 YENEEA. V was pared by 3 bases and J by 3 bases, with 0 bases of the junction left unmatched. CDR3 length equals 13 residues. The CDR3 spells CASSLTGEETQYF. CDR3 bases: TGTGCCAGCAGCTTGACAGGGGAAGAGACCCAGTACTTC. The whole variable domain, remainder taken from reference TRBV11-3 and TRBJ2-5, is EAGVVQSPRYKIIEKKQPVAFWCNPISGHNTLYWYLQNLGQGPELLIRYENEEAVDDSQLPKDRFSAERLKGVDSTLKIQPAELGDSAVYLCASSLTGEETQYFGPGTRLLVL.

Only a few counts were recorded for this clone. This chain connects TRBV2 to TRBJ1-2; 9 bases align to TRBD1. Looked up from germline, CDR1 is SNHLY and CDR2 is FYNNEI. The CDR3 covers 15 residues. The junction had 6 bases not matched to a gene; V was cut back by 4 bases and J by 3 bases. Here the CDR3 DNA reads TGTGCCAGCAGTGTGGTACAGGGGGCGGACTATGGCTACACCTTC. It yields the protein CASSVVQGADYGYTF.

This chain joins TRBV7-3 and TRBJ2-2; 9 nucleotides match TRBD1. With V trimmed by 5 bases and J by 7 bases, 8 bases remained unmatched. The CDR3 consists of 15 residues. Per the germline V gene, CDR1 is SGHTA and CDR2 is FQGTGA. The CDR3 here is CASSGTGGLIGELFF. DNA for the CDR3: TGTGCCAGCAGCGGAACAGGGGGCCTGATCGGGGAGCTGTTTTTT.

The CDR3 reads CASSLSTSGGGDTQYF. The CDR3 DNA follows: TGTGCCAGCAGTTTATCGACCAGCGGCGGAGGAGATACGCAGTATTTT. V usage is TRBV27 and J usage is TRBJ2-3, with D possibly matching TRBD2 (5 bases). V lost 0 bases and J lost 5, with 15 bases in between. Germline V lookup: CDR1 MNHEY, CDR2 SMNVEV (reference sequence). This CDR3 region has 16 residues.

The gene calls are TRBV30 and TRBJ1-5; TRBD1 matches at 9 bases. Unmatched junction bases numbered 11, after V lost 8 bases and J lost 0 bases. CDR3 size: 16 residues. From germline, CDR1 is GTSNPN and CDR2 SVGIG (reference sequence). This chain's CDR3 is CAPDPGQGHSNQPQHF. The CDR3 DNA sequence: TGTGCCCCGGACCCGGGACAGGGCCATAGCAATCAGCCCCAGCATTTT.

This clone was detected once. The chain joins TRBV13 to TRBJ2-5; no clear D. Between the trimmed V and J ends, which lost 3 bases and 1 base, there was a span of 6 bases. The CDR3 is made up of 13 amino acids. CDR1 is PRHDT, CDR2 FYEKMQ, per germline (reference sequence). CDR3: CASSLTIQETQYF. The CDR3 coding sequence is TGTGCCAGCAGCTTGACAATCCAAGAGACCCAGTACTTC.

The chain recombines TRBV11-2 with TRBJ2-7; D perhaps matches TRBD2 (5 bases). This CDR3 is built from 14 residues. The germline V gene has CDR1 SGHAT and CDR2 FQNNGV. The germline V and J ends were trimmed by 5 bases and 3 bases, with 14 bases remaining between them. CDR3 in amino acids: CASSVPRRSYEQYF. CDR3 DNA: TGTGCCAGCAGCGTCCCTCGGAGGAGCTACGAGCAGTACTTC.

V and J are TRBV7-6 and TRBJ1-2; 9 nucleotides agree with TRBD1. Germline V gene lookup returns CDR1 SGHVS and CDR2 FNYEAQ. The V segment lost 1 base and the J segment 5 bases; nucleotides outside the gene matches: 2. The length of the CDR3 is 14 residues. The CDR3 protein is CASSLGDREYGYTF. For the CDR3, the DNA is TGTGCCAGCAGCTTAGGGGACAGGGAATATGGCTACACCTTC.

This chain links TRBV5-1 with TRBJ1-6; 9 bases agree with TRBD1. This CDR3 contains 19 residues. CDR1 and CDR2 from the germline V gene are SGHRS and YFSETQ. Trimming at V came to 4 bases and at J to 6 bases, leaving 17 bases not matched to a gene. DNA for the CDR3: TGCGCCAGCAGCGCCCGACGCACCTCGGGACAGGGTCTTAATTCACCCCTCCACTTT. It translates to CASSARRTSGQGLNSPLHF. Using reference TRBV5-1 and TRBJ1-6 for the parts outside the CDR3, the full variable domain is KAGVTQTPRYLIKTRGQQVTLSCSPISGHRSVSWYQQTPGQGLQFLFEYFSETQRNKGNFPGRFSGRQFSNSRSEMNVSTLELGDSALYLCASSARRTSGQGLNSPLHFGNGTRLTVT.

The rearrangement uses TRBV19 and TRBJ2-4; 7 nucleotides align to TRBD1. This CDR3 region has 16 residues. The V segment lost 4 bases and the J segment 1 base; nucleotides outside the gene matches: 7. Germline lookup yields CDR1 LNHDA and CDR2 SQIVND (reference sequence). The CDR3 bases are TGTGCCAGTAGTACAGGGACAGCGATTGCCAAAAACATTCAGTACTTC. Amino acid sequence: CASSTGTAIAKNIQYF.

The chain is built from TRBV5-6 and TRBJ2-7; D is possibly TRBD1 (5 bases). V shed 4 bases and J shed 4 bases, with 12 bases lying between them. Germline V CDR1 and CDR2: SGHDT, YYEEEE. The CDR3 has 13 amino acids. The CDR3 DNA reads as TGTGCCAGCAGCCCCCAGGGCAGGTACGAGCAGTACTTC. Translation gives CASSPQGRYEQYF.

The chain links TRBV9 to TRBJ2-1, with TRBD2 as a possible D gene (7 bases). CDR1 and CDR2 from the germline V gene are SGDLS and YYNGEE. This CDR3 region has 15 residues. The V and J ends lost 4 bases and 7 bases respectively, with 18 bases between them. The CDR3 region has the DNA TGTGCCAGCAGCCCGAGGGGGGGCCCATGGAATGAGCAGTTCTTC. Translation: CASSPRGGPWNEQFF.

This clone was picked up one time. This sequence joins TRBV18 and TRBJ1-6, with 7 positions matching TRBD1. V was pared by 3 bases and J by 7 bases, with 9 bases of the junction left unmatched. The CDR3 is 16 amino acids. CDR1 is KGHSH, CDR2 LQKENI, per germline. CDR3 loop: CASSPLRDRQNSPLHF. The CDR3 coding sequence is TGTGCCAGCTCACCGCTTAGGGACAGACAAAATTCACCCCTCCACTTT.

This chain uses TRBV7-6 with TRBJ1-1; 7 bases are shared with TRBD1. This CDR3 is built from 15 residues. Germline V CDR1 and CDR2: SGHVS, FNYEAQ. The V segment lost 3 bases and the J segment 0 bases; nucleotides outside the gene matches: 4. CDR3 bases: TGTGCCAGCAGCTTCTCCGGGACAGTGAACACTGAAGCTTTCTTT. It encodes CASSFSGTVNTEAFF.